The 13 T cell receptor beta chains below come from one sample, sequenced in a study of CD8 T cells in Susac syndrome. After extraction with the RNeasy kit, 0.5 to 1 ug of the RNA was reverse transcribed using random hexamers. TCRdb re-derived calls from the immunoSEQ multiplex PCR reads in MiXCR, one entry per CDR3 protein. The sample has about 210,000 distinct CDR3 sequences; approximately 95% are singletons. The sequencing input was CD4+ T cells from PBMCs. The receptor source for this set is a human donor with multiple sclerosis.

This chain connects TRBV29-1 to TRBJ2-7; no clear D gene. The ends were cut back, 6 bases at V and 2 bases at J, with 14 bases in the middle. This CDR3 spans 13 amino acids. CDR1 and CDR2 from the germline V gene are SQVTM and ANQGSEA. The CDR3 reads CSVVDGGTYEQYF. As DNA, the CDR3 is TGCAGCGTCGTCGATGGTGGAACCTACGAGCAGTACTTC.

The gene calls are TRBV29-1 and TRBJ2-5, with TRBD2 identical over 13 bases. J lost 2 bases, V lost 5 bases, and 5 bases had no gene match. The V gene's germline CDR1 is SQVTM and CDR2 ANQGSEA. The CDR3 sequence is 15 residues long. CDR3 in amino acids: CSVRGLAGDQETQYF. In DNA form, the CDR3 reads TGCAGCGTTCGCGGACTAGCGGGGGATCAAGAGACCCAGTACTTC.

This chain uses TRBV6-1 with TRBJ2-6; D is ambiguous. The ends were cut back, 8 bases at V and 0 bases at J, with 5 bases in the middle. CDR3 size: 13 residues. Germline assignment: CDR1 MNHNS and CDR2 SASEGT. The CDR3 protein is CASRTSGANVLTF. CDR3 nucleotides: TGTGCCAGCCGCACCTCTGGGGCCAACGTCCTGACTTTC.

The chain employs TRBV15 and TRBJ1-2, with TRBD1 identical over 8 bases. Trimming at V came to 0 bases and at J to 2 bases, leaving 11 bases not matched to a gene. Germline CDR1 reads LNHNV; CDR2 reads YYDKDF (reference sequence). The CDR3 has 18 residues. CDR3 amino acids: CATSRDHRKGQGNYGYTF. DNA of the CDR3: TGTGCCACCAGCAGAGATCATCGAAAAGGACAGGGCAACTATGGCTACACCTTC.

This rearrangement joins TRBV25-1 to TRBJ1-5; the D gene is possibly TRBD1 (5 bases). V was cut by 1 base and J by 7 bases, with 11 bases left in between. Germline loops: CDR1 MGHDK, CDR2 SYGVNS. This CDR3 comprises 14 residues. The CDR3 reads CASSEFGGEQPQHF. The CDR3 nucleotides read TGTGCCAGCAGTGAATTCGGGGGAGAGCAGCCCCAGCATTTT.

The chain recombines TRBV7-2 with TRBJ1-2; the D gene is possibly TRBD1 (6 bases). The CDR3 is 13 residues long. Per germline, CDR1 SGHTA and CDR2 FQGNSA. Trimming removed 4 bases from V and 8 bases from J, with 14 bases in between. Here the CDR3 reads CASSWEGGGGYTF. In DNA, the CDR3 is TGTGCCAGCAGCTGGGAAGGGGGTGGCGGCTACACCTTC.

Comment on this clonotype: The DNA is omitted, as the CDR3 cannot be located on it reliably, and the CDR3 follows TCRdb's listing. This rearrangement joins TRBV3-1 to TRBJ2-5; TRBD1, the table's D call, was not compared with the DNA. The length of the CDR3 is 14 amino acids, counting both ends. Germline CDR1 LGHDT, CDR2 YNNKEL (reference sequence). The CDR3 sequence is CASSFRAGQETQYF.

This CDR3 reads CASGEGNYEQYF. The CDR3 DNA follows: TGTGCCAGCGGGGAGGGTAATTACGAGCAGTACTTC. The chain joins TRBV12-3 or TRBV12-4 to TRBJ2-7, with 7 nucleotides matching TRBD2. This CDR3 comprises 12 residues. V was pared by 8 bases and J by 4 bases, with 5 bases of the junction left unmatched.

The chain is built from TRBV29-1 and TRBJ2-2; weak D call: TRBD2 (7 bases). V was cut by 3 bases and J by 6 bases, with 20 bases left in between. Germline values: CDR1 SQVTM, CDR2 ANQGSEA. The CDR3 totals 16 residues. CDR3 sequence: CSVEFVGGPMAGELFF. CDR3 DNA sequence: TGCAGCGTTGAGTTCGTGGGGGGGCCAATGGCCGGGGAGCTGTTTTTT.

In DNA form, the CDR3 reads TGCAGTGCTCGGACCCCGGGGGATTATTCACCCCTCCACTTT. This encodes CSARTPGDYSPLHF. This sequence joins TRBV20-1 and TRBJ1-6; tentative D call: TRBD1 (5 bases). In germline, CDR1 is DFQATT, CDR2 SNEGSKA (reference sequence). V shed 5 bases and J shed 8 bases, with 16 bases lying between them. The length of the CDR3 is 14 residues.

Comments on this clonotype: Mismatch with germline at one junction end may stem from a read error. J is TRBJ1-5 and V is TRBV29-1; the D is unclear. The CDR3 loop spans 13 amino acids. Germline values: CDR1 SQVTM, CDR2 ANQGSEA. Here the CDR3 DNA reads TGCAGCGTTAAAGAGAATAGCAATCAGCCCCAGCATTTT. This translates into CSVKENSNQPQHF.

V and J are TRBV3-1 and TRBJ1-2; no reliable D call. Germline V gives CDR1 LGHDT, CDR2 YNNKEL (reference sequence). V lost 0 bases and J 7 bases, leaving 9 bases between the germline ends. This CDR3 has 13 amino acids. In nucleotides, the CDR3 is TGTGCCAGCAGCCAAGATTGGGGAACTGGCTACACCTTC. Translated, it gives CASSQDWGTGYTF.

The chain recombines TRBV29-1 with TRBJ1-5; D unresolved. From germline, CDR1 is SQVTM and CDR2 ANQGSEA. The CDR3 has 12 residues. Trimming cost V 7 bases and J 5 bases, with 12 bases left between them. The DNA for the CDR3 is TGCAGCGCAGTGGCAGGAGATCAGCCCCAGCATTTT. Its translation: CSAVAGDQPQHF.